This passage covers 15 T cell receptor beta chains from one sample sequenced in a study of a mutant IDH1 vaccine in newly diagnosed glioma. The sample's time point: week 5, during vaccination. Topical imiquimod was applied with each vaccine dose, which held 300 ug of mutant IDH1 20-mer peptide. The assay was immunoSEQ multiplex PCR, and TCRdb's table has in-frame clones only and misses some. The sample consists of 30,000 to 35,000 clones, over 50% of them appearing once. These receptors' antigens are unknown. The specimen was PBMCs, collected from a glioma patient whose treatment included an IDH1 peptide vaccine. The receptors here all came from a woman aged 18-29 years with glioma.

The V gene is TRBV14, the J gene TRBJ2-7, with D possibly being TRBD1 (5 bases). CDR1 SGHDN and CDR2 FVKESK come from the germline V gene. The CDR3 extends over 15 amino acids. V lost 2 bases, J lost 0 bases, and 11 bases lay in between. The CDR3 region has the DNA TGTGCCAGCAGCCAACGACAGACCTCCTCCTACGAGCAGTACTTC. Translating it yields CASSQRQTSSYEQYF.

The CDR3: CASSLATSPETQYF. The CDR3 DNA reads as TGTGCCAGCAGTTTGGCGACTAGCCCAGAGACCCAGTACTTC. The V call is TRBV28, the J call TRBJ2-5; 7 nucleotides line up with TRBD2. Trimming at V came to 3 bases and at J to 4 bases, leaving 5 bases not matched to a gene. The CDR3 has 14 amino acids. Looked up from germline, CDR1 is MDHEN and CDR2 is SYDVKM. The whole variable domain, filled in from reference TRBV28 and TRBJ2-5, reads DVKVTQSSRYLVKRTGEKVFLECVQDMDHENMFWYRQDPGLGLRLIYFSYDVKMKEKGDIPEGYSVSREKKERFSLILESASTNQTSMYLCASSLATSPETQYFGPGTRLLVL.

The sample holds a few counts of this clone. J is TRBJ1-2 and V is TRBV10-3; tentative D call: TRBD1 (5 bases). The germline V and J ends were trimmed by 7 bases and 4 bases, with 10 bases remaining between them. Germline lookup yields CDR1 ENHRY and CDR2 SYGVKD. The CDR3 totals 12 residues. The CDR3: CAIMGPTYGYTF. CDR3 nucleotide sequence: TGTGCCATCATGGGACCGACCTATGGCTACACCTTC.

The chain links TRBV5-1 to TRBJ1-1; TRBD1 might be the D (5 bases). The CDR3 has 13 amino acids. Germline CDR1 SGHRS, CDR2 YFSETQ. The germline V and J ends were trimmed by 3 bases and 7 bases, with 13 bases remaining between them. The CDR3: CASSSYQGIEAFF. The CDR3 DNA follows: TGCGCCAGCAGCTCATATCAGGGAATTGAAGCTTTCTTT. The whole variable domain, remainder taken from reference TRBV5-1 and TRBJ1-1, is KAGVTQTPRYLIKTRGQQVTLSCSPISGHRSVSWYQQTPGQGLQFLFEYFSETQRNKGNFPGRFSGRQFSNSRSEMNVSTLELGDSALYLCASSSYQGIEAFFGQGTRLTVV.

The rearrangement links TRBV21-1 to TRBJ2-3; TRBD2 reflects the table's D call only, with no check against the DNA. TRBV21-1 is tagged as a pseudogene. The CDR3 contains 15 residues. This CDR3 is CATKFVGGRTDTQYF. The CDR3 DNA is TGTGCCACCAAATTCGTCGGCGGGAGAACAGATACGCAGTATTTT.

This clone was recorded a few times. V usage is TRBV10-3 and J usage is TRBJ2-4; 11 nucleotides agree with TRBD1. Unmatched junction bases numbered 10, after V lost 6 bases and J lost 0 bases. This CDR3 is built from 18 residues. Per the germline V gene, CDR1 is ENHRY and CDR2 is SYGVKD. CDR3 nucleotides: TGTGCCATCAGCAAGGACAGGGGGCGGCCTATAGCCAAAAACATTCAGTACTTC. It is translated as CAISKDRGRPIAKNIQYF.

This chain joins TRBV4-2 and TRBJ1-2, with 8 nucleotides matching TRBD1. This CDR3 has 12 residues. The J segment lost 10 bases and the V segment lost 6 bases, leaving 7 bases of the junction unmatched. The germline V gene has CDR1 LGHNA and CDR2 YNFKEQ. DNA for the CDR3: TGTGCCAGCAGGACGGAGGGACAGGACTACACCTTC. This encodes CASRTEGQDYTF.

The DNA for the CDR3 is TGTGCCAGCACCTCGACAGGGGGCGGCTATGGCTACACCTTC. Protein: CASTSTGGGYGYTF. The genes are TRBV6-6 and TRBJ1-2; 10 bases line up with TRBD1. Germline CDR1 reads MNHNY; CDR2 reads SVGAGI (reference sequence). The CDR3 runs to 14 residues. V lost 7 bases and J lost 4; bases outside the gene matches: 6.

V gene TRBV4-1 combines with J gene TRBJ2-3, with a possible D match to TRBD1 (5 bases). Germline loops: CDR1 MGHRA, CDR2 YSYEKL. The CDR3 spans 16 residues. V was pared by 4 bases and J by 5 bases, with 19 bases between. The CDR3 coding sequence is TGCGCCAGCAGCCCAGGGCCTTTAAAGGGGTTAGATACGCAGTATTTT. Encoded protein: CASSPGPLKGLDTQYF.

This chain joins TRBV7-2 and TRBJ1-3; D is ambiguous. Germline values: CDR1 SGHTA, CDR2 FQGNSA. The CDR3 consists of 12 residues. Trimming took 5 bases from V and 4 from J, leaving 6 bases between them. The CDR3 reads CASSELGNTIYF. The CDR3 DNA sequence: TGTGCCAGCAGCGAACTGGGAAACACCATATATTTT.

The chain links TRBV5-6 to TRBJ2-1, with TRBD2 identical over 9 bases. This CDR3 is built from 15 residues. CDR1 and CDR2 (germline): SGHDT, YYEEEE. V shed 4 bases, J shed 4 bases, and the junction held 6 bases outside the gene matches. The CDR3 protein is CASSKSGRPYNEQFF. The CDR3 DNA is TGTGCCAGCAGCAAAAGCGGGAGGCCGTACAATGAGCAGTTCTTC.

In this sample, this clone turned up once. The chain recombines TRBV4-1 with TRBJ2-2; 9 nucleotides line up with TRBD1. CDR1 is MGHRA and CDR2 is YSYEKL in the germline V gene. Trimming cost V 1 base and J 3 bases; bases outside gene matches: 6. This CDR3 is 17 amino acids long. The CDR3 nucleotides read TGCGCCAGCAGCCAAGCTGACAGGGGGTGGGACACCGGGGAGCTGTTTTTT. It yields the protein CASSQADRGWDTGELFF.

The chain has TRBV29-1 and TRBJ1-5; maybe TRBD1 (5 bases). V dropped 6 bases and J dropped 3 bases, with 9 bases sitting between them. This CDR3 region has 12 residues. Germline CDR1 is SQVTM and CDR2 is ANQGSEA. CDR3 nucleotide sequence: TGCAGCGTCCGGGACTCCAATCAGCCCCAGCATTTT. It encodes CSVRDSNQPQHF.

The rearrangement joins TRBV11-2 to TRBJ1-1; possible D gene TRBD1, 6 bases. Trimming pared 7 bases from V and 10 bases from J, leaving 19 bases between. The germline V gene encodes CDR1 SGHAT and CDR2 FQNNGV. The CDR3 consists of 13 residues. The CDR3 loop is CASTRPGHLGAFF. The CDR3, as DNA: TGTGCCAGCACCAGACCGGGACATTTAGGAGCTTTCTTT. The full variable domain, its missing parts supplied by reference TRBV11-2 and TRBJ1-1, is EAGVAQSPRYKIIEKRQSVAFWCNPISGHATLYWYQQILGQGPKLLIQFQNNGVVDDSQLPKDRFSAERLKGVDSTLKIQPAKLEDSAVYLCASTRPGHLGAFFGQGTRLTVV.

V is TRBV30 and J is TRBJ2-1, with 7 bases identical to TRBD2. The V gene end was trimmed by 5 bases and the J gene end by 15 bases; junction bases not matched to a gene: 13. Germline lookup yields CDR1 GTSNPN and CDR2 SVGIG (reference sequence). The length of the CDR3 is 12 residues. The CDR3 protein is CAWGMAGDSTFF. The CDR3 DNA follows: TGTGCCTGGGGAATGGCGGGGGATAGTACGTTCTTC.